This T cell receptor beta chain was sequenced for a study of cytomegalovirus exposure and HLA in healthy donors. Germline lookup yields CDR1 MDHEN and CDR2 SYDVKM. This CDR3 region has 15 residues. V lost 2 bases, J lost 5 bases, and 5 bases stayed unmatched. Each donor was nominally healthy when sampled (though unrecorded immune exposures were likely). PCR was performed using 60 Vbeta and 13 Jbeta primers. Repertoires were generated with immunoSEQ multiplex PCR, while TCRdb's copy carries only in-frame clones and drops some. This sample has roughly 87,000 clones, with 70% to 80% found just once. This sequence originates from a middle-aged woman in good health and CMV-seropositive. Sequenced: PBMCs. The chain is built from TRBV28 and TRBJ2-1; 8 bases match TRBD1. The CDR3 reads CASSLRGQAHNEQFF. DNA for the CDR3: TGTGCCAGCAGTTTACGGGGACAGGCCCACAATGAGCAGTTCTTC.